This section outlines one T cell receptor beta chain sequence together with its context. Antigen specificity is unknown. A single base is all that separates this from a far larger clone, so a read error is likely. The entry originates in a study of circulating CD8 cells and anti-PD-1 response in melanoma. On the study more broadly: Of approximately 13 patients, seven got anti-PD-1 first and six had prior therapy.

Whole-study results and caveats: Subset repertoires were largely private at M1, with under 7% shared. Most experiments lacked replicates.

Four subsets defined by PD-1 and/or TIGIT were sorted from live CD3+CD8+TCRalphabeta+ cells. The V segment lost 8 bases and the J segment 2 bases; nucleotides outside the gene matches: 9. Per germline, CDR1 MDHEN and CDR2 SYDVKM. This CDR3 contains 16 residues. Each library started from 15 ng of total RNA using the QIAseq Immune Repertoire TCR panel. Each CDR3 protein gets one entry after TCRdb re-called the reads with MiXCR. The sample carries about 450 distinct CDR3 sequences, 9.2% recorded once. The material was CD8+ T cells from PBMCs, obtained at baseline or after one month of anti-PD-1 therapy (not recorded which). The origin of this receptor is a human donor with melanoma. V usage is TRBV28 and J usage is TRBJ2-5; TRBD2 aligns across 12 bases. In DNA form, the CDR3 reads TGTGCCAGCGGTGAGGGACTAGCGGGCTTACAAGAGACCCAGTACTTC. This codes for CASGEGLAGLQETQYF.